This passage covers 20 T cell receptor beta chains from one sample sequenced in a study of T cells in women clearing cervical HPV infection. Clones were sequenced by immunoSEQ multiplex PCR, and TCRdb holds only the in-frame ones, with some missing. Its listing shows 15,000 to 20,000 clones. The material sequenced was blood buffy coat. These receptor sequences come from a woman aged 18-70 years with a cervical HPV16 infection that either progressed to CIN3+ or cleared (not recorded which).

Concerning this clone: The read ends 3 residues before the CDR3 terminus; that terminus is restored from the germline J gene. V is TRBV10-1 and J is TRBJ2-7; TRBD2 aligns across 7 bases. This CDR3 comprises 15 residues. J gave up 0 bases and V 3 bases, and 5 bases lay outside the gene matches. Germline V gene lookup returns CDR1 WNHNN and CDR2 SYGVQD (reference sequence). The sequenced part of the CDR3 DNA is TGCGCCAGCAGTGAAGGACGCGGGAGCTCCTACGAG. This sequence encodes CASSEGRGSSYE. The complete CDR3 reads CASSEGRGSSYEQYF.

A word on this clone: The read finishes 3 residues shy of the CDR3 end, and the germline J gene is used to complete it. V gene TRBV20-1 combines with J gene TRBJ1-1; D is possibly TRBD1 (6 bases). The CDR3 length is 17 residues. The V and J ends lost 4 bases and 1 base respectively, with 22 bases between them. Germline CDR1 DFQATT, CDR2 SNEGSKA (reference sequence). The CDR3 loop reads CSAIPSLLGAKNTEAFF. The DNA read from the CDR3 is TGCAGTGCTATCCCTAGTCTGTTGGGGGCCAAGAACACTGAA.

In regard to this clone: The read gets to within 3 residues of the CDR3 end, and the germline J gene fills in the rest. The rearrangement joins TRBV5-4 to TRBJ2-7; no definite D call. Trimming left V 1 base short and J 4 bases short, with 9 bases between. This CDR3 region has 13 residues. Germline-derived CDR1 and CDR2 are SGHNT and YYREEE (reference sequence). CDR3 bases read: TGTGCCAGCAGCTTGCTGTTTTCTTACGAG. Encoded protein: CASSLLFSYE. The entire CDR3 reads CASSLLFSYEQYF.

In regard to this clone: The CDR3 goes on 3 residues after the read ends, and that part is filled in from the germline J gene. This chain uses TRBV30 with TRBJ1-2; 7 bases are a match to TRBD1. From germline, CDR1 is GTSNPN and CDR2 SVGIG (reference sequence). J was trimmed by 6 bases and V by 6 bases; bases with no gene match: 16. This CDR3 region has 15 residues. The CDR3 is CACHRTGNPENGYTF. CDR3 DNA (partial): TGTGCCTGCCATCGGACAGGAAATCCCGAAAATGGC.

About this clone: The observed sequence ends 3 residues before the CDR3 terminus, with the missing tail filled in from the germline J gene. The chain uses TRBV19 and TRBJ2-1; D call uncertain. The CDR3 has 15 residues. V was cut by 5 bases and J by 0 bases, with 11 bases left in between. Germline V lookup: CDR1 LNHDA, CDR2 SQIVND (reference sequence). CDR3 protein: CASSPSFSSYNEQFF. CDR3 bases read: TGTGCCAGTAGTCCGTCATTTAGCTCCTACAATGAG.

With regard to this clone: The read comes to an end 3 residues before the CDR3 does, leaving the germline J gene to fill in the end. The genes are TRBV29-1 and TRBJ2-7, with a possible D match to TRBD1 (6 bases). V shed 4 bases and J shed 4 bases, with 8 bases lying between them. This CDR3 region has 11 residues. CDR1 and CDR2 (germline): SQVTM, ANQGSEA. The sequenced CDR3 bases are TGCAGCGTTGCAAGGGGGTACGAG. Residues: CSVARGYE. From start to end, the CDR3 is CSVARGYEQYF.

A remark on this clone: The read terminates 3 residues ahead of where the CDR3 ends, so the germline J gene completes it. This chain links TRBV10-3 with TRBJ1-5; tentative D call: TRBD1 (5 bases). V lost 2 bases and J 3 bases, leaving 11 bases between the germline ends. The CDR3 has 15 residues. Germline V gives CDR1 ENHRY, CDR2 SYGVKD. The sequenced part of the CDR3 DNA is TGTGCCATCAGTGAGAGTGGGGGGGTCAATCAGCCC. Amino acid sequence: CAISESGGVNQP. The full CDR3 sequence reads CAISESGGVNQPQHF.

With respect to this clone: Read sequence stops 3 residues before the CDR3 end, and the germline J gene provides the missing end. The V gene is TRBV30, the J gene TRBJ1-2, with TRBD1 matching 8 bases. Germline V lookup: CDR1 GTSNPN, CDR2 SVGIG (reference sequence). The CDR3 contains 13 residues. CDR3 bases read: TGTGCCTGGAGTCGCGGGACAGGACATAAC. Protein sequence: CAWSRGTGHN. The full CDR3 reads CAWSRGTGHNYTF.

Note on this clone: The CDR3 end lies 3 residues beyond the end of the read and is filled in from the germline J gene. The J gene is TRBJ2-3, the V gene TRBV9, with 8 bases identical to TRBD2. Trimming took 0 bases from V and 2 from J; bases not matched to a gene: 5. Germline CDR1 reads SGDLS; CDR2 reads YYNGEE. CDR3 size: 16 residues. The covered CDR3 bases are TGTGCCAGCAGCGTAGGGACTAGCCATTCCACAGATACG. It translates to CASSVGTSHSTDT. The whole CDR3 sequence is CASSVGTSHSTDTQYF.

Comments on this clone: The DNA ends 3 residues before the CDR3 does, and the rest of the CDR3 is filled in from the germline J gene. The rearrangement joins TRBV5-4 to TRBJ2-5, with D possibly being TRBD1 (5 bases). V dropped 3 bases and J dropped 0 bases, with 9 bases sitting between them. Germline CDR1 reads SGHNT; CDR2 reads YYREEE (reference sequence). The CDR3 spans 14 residues. The covered CDR3 bases are TGTGCCAGCAGCTCGCAGGGTAACCAAGAGACC. The encoded protein is CASSSQGNQET. In full, the CDR3 is CASSSQGNQETQYF.

On this clone: The read falls 3 residues short of the CDR3 end, and the missing part is taken from the germline J gene. V usage is TRBV13 and J usage is TRBJ2-2; D remains ambiguous. Germline CDR1 is PRHDT and CDR2 is FYEKMQ (reference sequence). V lost 3 bases, J lost 4 bases, and 12 bases lay in between. The CDR3 runs to 15 residues. The DNA read from the CDR3 is TGTGCCAGCAGCTTCCTCAGAGATCCCACCGGGGAG. Translation: CASSFLRDPTGE. The whole CDR3 sequence reads CASSFLRDPTGELFF.

Turning to this clone: The CDR3 extends 3 residues past the end of the read, so its final part is completed from the germline J gene. The genes are TRBV28 and TRBJ1-2; tentative D call: TRBD1 (6 bases). The CDR3 consists of 13 residues. Trimming stripped 6 bases from V and 7 bases from J, with 15 bases between. Per germline, CDR1 MDHEN and CDR2 SYDVKM. Incomplete CDR3 DNA: TGTGCCAGCAGGCCGGGGGGCGATCCTGGC. As protein: CASRPGGDPG. From start to end, the CDR3 is CASRPGGDPGYTF.

About this clone itself: The read is 3 residues too short to cover the CDR3 end, so that end is filled in from the germline J gene. The V gene is TRBV20-1, the J gene TRBJ1-2; TRBD1 matches 7 bases. The length of the CDR3 is 13 residues. The germline V gene has CDR1 DFQATT and CDR2 SNEGSKA (reference sequence). V shed 5 bases and J 6 bases; nucleotides not matched to a gene: 9. CDR3 DNA, as far as it was read: TGCAGTGCTGGAACCTGGACAGGAGATGGC. The encoded protein is CSAGTWTGDG. The full CDR3 protein reads CSAGTWTGDGYTF.

Worth noting for this clone: The read ends 3 residues shy of where the CDR3 ends; the end is completed using the germline J gene. The V and J genes are TRBV6-1 and TRBJ2-1; 7 bases are shared with TRBD1. V was clipped by 1 base and J by 2 bases; unmatched bases: 5. This CDR3 has 16 residues. Germline V lookup: CDR1 MNHNS, CDR2 SASEGT. CDR3 loop: CASSEGQGVPYNEQFF. CDR3 DNA (partial): TGTGCCAGCAGTGAAGGTCAGGGGGTGCCCTACAATGAG.

Turning to this clone: The CDR3 goes on 3 residues after the read ends, and that part is filled in from the germline J gene. The V call is TRBV5-1, the J call TRBJ1-1; D gene unclear. The length of the CDR3 is 14 residues. V was trimmed by 0 bases and J by 1 base, leaving 7 bases between them. CDR1 is SGHRS, CDR2 YFSETQ, per germline. The sequenced CDR3 bases are TGCGCCAGCAGCTTGGAGGCCAGGAACACTGAA. Encoded protein: CASSLEARNTE. The entire CDR3 sequence reads CASSLEARNTEAFF.

Turning to this clone: The CDR3 end is not reached by the read, which stops 3 residues before it; the germline J gene fills it in. V is TRBV12-3 or TRBV12-4 and J is TRBJ2-3, with 8 bases that match TRBD2. The CDR3 runs to 17 residues. Trimming cost V 1 base and J 0 bases; bases outside gene matches: 6. The CDR3 spells CASSLGLSGSSTDTQYF. The DNA read from the CDR3 is TGTGCCAGCAGTTTAGGCTTAAGCGGGAGTAGCACAGATACG.

CDR3 in amino acids: CASSYNRQGAEGYTF. The CDR3 bases that were read are TGTGCCAGCAGCTATAACCGGCAGGGGGCGGAGGGC. J is TRBJ1-2 and V is TRBV7-9; 8 nucleotides agree with TRBD1. Read coverage stops 3 residues before the CDR3 terminus; the germline J gene supplies the remainder. The germline V gene encodes CDR1 SEHNR and CDR2 FQNEAQ (reference sequence). The CDR3 loop spans 15 amino acids.

Comments on this clone: Sequencing ends 3 residues short of the CDR3 end; the germline J gene provides the rest. The chain combines TRBV2 with TRBJ2-3, with 7 bases lining up with TRBD1. Trimming removed 8 bases from V and 2 bases from J; junction bases left unmatched: 1. The CDR3 totals 12 residues. From germline, CDR1 is SNHLY and CDR2 FYNNEI. CDR3 bases read: TGTGCCAGCGGACAGGTCACAGATACG. Translation gives CASGQVTDT. The whole CDR3 reads CASGQVTDTQYF.

Comments on this clone: Read coverage stops 3 residues before the CDR3 terminus; the germline J gene supplies the remainder. The chain carries TRBV19 and TRBJ2-2; 8 bases are a match to TRBD1. Germline V gene lookup returns CDR1 LNHDA and CDR2 SQIVND (reference sequence). This CDR3 spans 14 amino acids. The CDR3 region is CASTTDRANEKLFF. The DNA read from the CDR3 is TGTGCCAGTACTACGGACAGGGCCAATGAAAAG.

Remarks on this clone: The read ends 3 residues early relative to the CDR3; the germline J gene fills the gap. The rearrangement links TRBV19 to TRBJ2-5; a weak D match, TRBD2 (6 bases). The V gene's germline CDR1 is LNHDA and CDR2 SQIVND (reference sequence). There are 16 residues in the CDR3. V shed 1 base and J shed 5 bases, with 17 bases lying between them. The chain's CDR3 is CASSIGGGMGGETQYF. Partial CDR3 DNA: TGTGCCAGTAGTATAGGAGGCGGGATGGGTGGGGAGACC.